One and the same sample provided the 32 T cell receptor beta chains below, sequenced in a study of blood T cell repertoires in COVID-19. The method was immunoSEQ multiplex PCR; TCRdb's version includes in-frame clones alone and lacks a portion of them. There are approximately 140,000 clones in the sample; 75% to 90% occur only once, and approximately 10% lies in the top ten. Sequencing was performed on peripheral blood. The receptors derive from a man aged 55-75 years with active or convalescent COVID-19.

The rearrangement uses TRBV28 and TRBJ2-7, with D perhaps TRBD1 (5 bases). V dropped 2 bases and J dropped 6 bases, with 11 bases sitting between them. The germline V gene encodes CDR1 MDHEN and CDR2 SYDVKM. The CDR3 is 13 amino acids. CDR3 sequence (DNA): TGTGCCAGCAGTTTAACTGTCAGGGTCGAGCAGTACTTC. As protein: CASSLTVRVEQYF.

The chain combines TRBV6-5 with TRBJ2-7, with TRBD2 matching 7 bases. Germline V lookup: CDR1 MNHEY, CDR2 SVGAGI. The CDR3 totals 14 residues. Unmatched junction bases numbered 5, after V lost 6 bases and J lost 0 bases. CDR3 in amino acids: CASSRGRRSYEQYF. CDR3 bases: TGTGCCAGCAGCCGCGGGAGACGCTCCTACGAGCAGTACTTC.

The J gene is TRBJ2-2, the V gene TRBV24-1; 9 bases are shared with TRBD2. Germline V gene lookup returns CDR1 KGHDR and CDR2 SFDVKD. V shed 5 bases and J 4 bases; nucleotides not matched to a gene: 13. The CDR3 spans 18 residues. The CDR3 reads CATSATGTSSAGTGELFF. CDR3 DNA: TGTGCCACCAGTGCCACCGGGACTAGCAGCGCGGGCACCGGGGAGCTGTTTTTT.

The rearrangement uses TRBV28 and TRBJ2-3; D perhaps matches TRBD2 (6 bases). This CDR3 has 14 amino acids. Trimming pared 5 bases from V and 2 bases from J, leaving 11 bases between. Germline V gene data show CDR1 as MDHEN and CDR2 as SYDVKM. The CDR3 DNA is TGTGCCAGCAGTCCCTGGACTAACACAGATACGCAGTATTTT. This encodes CASSPWTNTDTQYF.

The rearrangement uses TRBV27 and TRBJ1-2; 8 nucleotides agree with TRBD1. Germline V lookup: CDR1 MNHEY, CDR2 SMNVEV (reference sequence). Trimming at V came to 6 bases and at J to 3 bases, leaving 12 bases not matched to a gene. The CDR3 covers 16 residues. The CDR3 reads CASRPQTGGKDYGYTF. The CDR3 nucleotides are TGTGCCAGCAGGCCACAAACAGGGGGAAAGGACTATGGCTACACCTTC.

This sequence joins TRBV7-9 and TRBJ2-1, with 8 bases aligning to TRBD1. V was pared by 4 bases and J by 7 bases, with 6 bases of the junction left unmatched. The CDR3 runs to 14 residues. CDR1 and CDR2 (germline): SEHNR, FQNEAQ (reference sequence). The CDR3 sequence is CASSSRTGINEQFF. Written as DNA, the CDR3 is TGTGCCAGCAGCTCTAGGACAGGGATAAATGAGCAGTTCTTC. The full variable domain, rest sourced from reference TRBV7-9 and TRBJ2-1, is DTGVSQNPRHKITKRGQNVTFRCDPISEHNRLYWYRQTLGQGPEFLTYFQNEAQLEKSRLLSDRFSAERPKGSFSTLEIQRTEQGDSAMYLCASSSRTGINEQFFGPGTRLTVL.

The genes are TRBV6-5 and TRBJ1-1, with D maybe TRBD1 (5 bases). V was clipped by 6 bases and J by 5 bases, with 19 bases between them. The V gene's germline CDR1 is MNHEY and CDR2 SVGAGI. The CDR3 contains 15 residues. CDR3 sequence reads: CASRSGRATGTEAFF. The CDR3 DNA is TGTGCCAGCAGGTCAGGGAGGGCCACGGGTACTGAAGCTTTCTTT.

This sequence joins TRBV28 and TRBJ2-2; 10 bases agree with TRBD1. Germline V gene sequence: CDR1 MDHEN, CDR2 SYDVKM. CDR3 length equals 16 residues. Trimming cost V 3 bases and J 3 bases; bases outside gene matches: 4. CDR3 loop: CASSLTDRGDTGELFF. For the CDR3, the DNA is TGTGCCAGCAGTTTGACGGACAGGGGGGACACCGGGGAGCTGTTTTTT.

In DNA form, the CDR3 reads TGTGCCAGCAGTGAAGCGCTTAGGGGATTGGGCTACGAGCAGTACTTC. This translates into CASSEALRGLGYEQYF. The J gene is TRBJ2-7, the V gene TRBV2, with D perhaps TRBD1 (5 bases). The CDR3 has 16 amino acids. Germline lookup yields CDR1 SNHLY and CDR2 FYNNEI. Trimming cost V 0 bases and J 3 bases, with 15 bases left between them. Filled out from reference TRBV2 and TRBJ2-7, the complete variable domain reads EPEVTQTPSHQVTQMGQEVILRCVPISNHLYFYWYRQILGQKVEFLVSFYNNEISEKSEIFDDQFSVERPDGSNFTLKIRSTKLEDSAMYFCASSEALRGLGYEQYFGPGTRLTVT.

This clone came up a few times. This CDR3 reads CASSQDRGGSEKLFF. CDR3 nucleotide sequence: TGTGCCAGCAGCCAAGATCGAGGGGGCAGTGAAAAACTGTTTTTT. The rearrangement links TRBV4-2 to TRBJ1-4, with TRBD1 identical over 7 bases. Germline V gene data show CDR1 as LGHNA and CDR2 as YNFKEQ. V lost 0 bases to trimming and J lost 7 bases; unmatched junction nucleotides: 5. The CDR3 totals 15 residues.

The J gene is TRBJ2-3, the V gene TRBV6-6; 8 nucleotides agree with TRBD2. V trimming: 6 bases; J trimming: 2 bases; junction bases outside the gene matches: 4. This CDR3 has 14 residues. CDR1 is MNHNY, CDR2 SVGAGI, per germline (reference sequence). Here the CDR3 reads CASSQRENTDTQYF. CDR3 DNA: TGTGCCAGCAGCCAGCGGGAGAACACAGATACGCAGTATTTT.

The genes are TRBV2 and TRBJ2-7, with a tentative D call TRBD1 (5 bases). Per the germline V gene, CDR1 is SNHLY and CDR2 is FYNNEI. The CDR3 has 10 residues. With 7 bases removed from V and 4 bases from J, the gap between germline ends came to 5 bases. CDR3 amino acids: CASKGYEQYF. The CDR3 DNA is TGTGCCAGCAAGGGGTACGAGCAGTACTTC.

V gene TRBV5-5 combines with J gene TRBJ1-6; TRBD1 matches at 7 bases. This CDR3 has 15 amino acids. The germline CDR1 and CDR2 sequences are SGHKS and YYEKEE (reference sequence). Trimming cost V 2 bases and J 5 bases; bases outside gene matches: 4. This chain's CDR3 is CASSFKGADNSPLHF. The CDR3, as DNA: TGTGCCAGCAGCTTCAAGGGGGCGGATAATTCACCCCTCCACTTT.

The CDR3, as DNA: TGTGCCAGCAGCCAAGATCCAGGGACCCAGTACTTC. This sequence encodes CASSQDPGTQYF. The chain carries TRBV3-1 (or the pseudogene TRBV3-2) and TRBJ2-5, with D hard to call. Germline CDR1 is LGHDT and CDR2 is YNNKEL (reference sequence). V gave up 0 bases and J gave up 7 bases, with 6 bases separating them. This CDR3 has 12 amino acids.

This chain uses TRBV6-5 with TRBJ2-7; the D gene is possibly TRBD1 (5 bases). Germline V gives CDR1 MNHEY, CDR2 SVGAGI. The CDR3 runs 14 residues. Trimming took 1 base from V and 0 from J, leaving 7 bases between them. The CDR3 sequence is CASSYYRSSYEQYF. CDR3 coding DNA: TGTGCCAGCAGTTACTACAGGAGCTCCTACGAGCAGTACTTC.

This chain links TRBV19 with TRBJ1-2, with 7 bases matching TRBD1. The CDR3 contains 14 residues. The J segment lost 2 bases and the V segment lost 6 bases, leaving 6 bases of the junction unmatched. The germline V gene has CDR1 LNHDA and CDR2 SQIVND (reference sequence). This CDR3 is CASRPGTENYGYTF. The CDR3, as DNA: TGTGCCAGTAGGCCCGGGACAGAGAACTATGGCTACACCTTC.

The chain recombines TRBV28 with TRBJ2-7; no firm D call. Germline CDR1 and CDR2: MDHEN and SYDVKM. Trimming left V 2 bases short and J 4 bases short, with 9 bases between. The CDR3 length is 13 residues. The CDR3 protein is CASSLITGYEQYF. CDR3 DNA sequence: TGTGCCAGCAGTTTAATTACCGGGTACGAGCAGTACTTC.

This sequence joins TRBV2 and TRBJ2-5, with 7 bases that match TRBD1. J lost 5 bases, V lost 2 bases, and 5 bases had no gene match. CDR1 and CDR2 (germline): SNHLY, FYNNEI. The CDR3 consists of 14 residues. CDR3 DNA sequence: TGTGCCAGCAGTGAAAACAGGGGTGGCGAGACCCAGTACTTC. Translated, it gives CASSENRGGETQYF.

The rearrangement links TRBV19 to TRBJ1-1, with TRBD1 matching 11 bases. Germline V CDR1 and CDR2: LNHDA, SQIVND (reference sequence). Trimming removed 5 bases from V and 3 bases from J; junction bases left unmatched: 20. The CDR3 is made up of 20 amino acids. The CDR3, as DNA: TGTGCCAGTAGTTCAGGTCGGATCGGACAGGGGGCTTATCGGGACACTGAAGCTTTCTTT. It is translated as CASSSGRIGQGAYRDTEAFF.

This rearrangement joins TRBV19 to TRBJ1-2, with 12 bases matching TRBD1. The trim removed 6 bases at V and 2 bases at J, leaving 7 bases unmatched. The CDR3 sequence is 16 residues long. Per the germline V gene, CDR1 is LNHDA and CDR2 is SQIVND (reference sequence). Written as DNA, the CDR3 is TGTGCCAGTAGCGTTGGGACAGGGGGCGCGAACTATGGCTACACCTTC. It encodes CASSVGTGGANYGYTF.

This sequence joins TRBV28 and TRBJ1-5; D unclear. The CDR3 has 16 amino acids. The V and J ends lost 2 bases and 3 bases respectively, with 14 bases between them. Germline V lookup: CDR1 MDHEN, CDR2 SYDVKM. DNA of the CDR3: TGTGCCAGCAGTTTAGGGCAGGTACCTTACAATCAGCCCCAGCATTTT. Amino acid sequence: CASSLGQVPYNQPQHF.

The rearrangement links TRBV18 to TRBJ1-2; D is perhaps TRBD1 (6 bases). The CDR3 is 14 residues long. From germline, CDR1 is KGHSH and CDR2 LQKENI. V was clipped by 3 bases and J by 8 bases, with 16 bases between them. CDR3 residues: CASSPPGQSFGYTF. CDR3 DNA sequence: TGTGCCAGCTCACCCCCTGGACAGTCCTTCGGCTACACCTTC.

The chain recombines TRBV2 with TRBJ1-1; 10 nucleotides agree with TRBD1. Germline assignment: CDR1 SNHLY and CDR2 FYNNEI. Germline trimming cut 4 bases from V and 5 bases from J; bases unmatched to any gene: 4. The CDR3 runs to 14 residues. The CDR3 coding sequence is TGTGCCAGCAGTGCTGACAGGGGGCGGACTGAAGCTTTCTTT. Amino acids: CASSADRGRTEAFF.

The CDR3 is CASQGNMNTEAFF. The CDR3 coding sequence is TGTGCCAGCCAGGGTAATATGAACACTGAAGCTTTCTTT. The chain couples TRBV28 to TRBJ1-1; D may be TRBD1 (5 bases). Germline values: CDR1 MDHEN, CDR2 SYDVKM. CDR3 length equals 13 residues. Trimming removed 8 bases from V and 0 bases from J, with 10 bases in between.

The chain employs TRBV7-3 and TRBJ2-1; a weak D match, TRBD1 (6 bases). CDR1 and CDR2 (germline): SGHTA, FQGTGA. This CDR3 comprises 13 residues. The ends were cut back, 4 bases at V and 9 bases at J, with 13 bases in the middle. This CDR3 reads CASSSPGDTEQFF. In DNA form, the CDR3 reads TGTGCCAGCAGCTCACCAGGGGATACTGAGCAGTTCTTC.

This CDR3 reads CASSPEAPGLAKNIQYF. The CDR3 coding sequence is TGTGCCAGCTCACCCGAAGCCCCGGGTTTAGCCAAAAACATTCAGTACTTC. This chain joins TRBV18 and TRBJ2-4, with D unclear. The CDR3 runs to 17 residues. The V end lost 3 bases, the J end lost 0 bases, and 15 bases lay between the germline ends. The germline CDR1 and CDR2 sequences are KGHSH and LQKENI.

V usage is TRBV18 and J usage is TRBJ2-1; the D gene is possibly TRBD2 (5 bases). Germline V gives CDR1 KGHSH, CDR2 LQKENI. This CDR3 comprises 15 residues. V lost 1 base to trimming and J lost 5 bases, with 12 bases between them. This chain's CDR3 is CASSPRREANNEQFF. The CDR3 DNA follows: TGTGCCAGCTCACCACGCCGGGAAGCCAACAATGAGCAGTTCTTC.

The gene calls are TRBV14 and TRBJ2-5, with 7 bases lining up with TRBD2. The CDR3 has 16 residues. V was pared by 4 bases and J by 0 bases, with 8 bases of the junction left unmatched. The germline gives CDR1 SGHDN, CDR2 FVKESK. For the CDR3, the DNA is TGTGCCAGCAGCCGCCACACTAGCGCCAACCAAGAGACCCAGTACTTC. This codes for CASSRHTSANQETQYF.

This clone appeared a single time. The chain carries TRBV5-1 and TRBJ2-7; 11 bases match TRBD2. Germline V gives CDR1 SGHRS, CDR2 YFSETQ. The CDR3 is 15 amino acids. V lost 4 bases, J lost 3 bases, and 6 bases stayed unmatched. The CDR3 protein is CASSQGTSGFYEQYF. The DNA of the CDR3 is TGCGCCAGCAGCCAAGGGACTAGCGGATTCTACGAGCAGTACTTC.

This clone came up once. This rearrangement joins TRBV27 to TRBJ2-3; a weak D match, TRBD1 (6 bases). CDR3 size: 13 residues. V gave up 1 base and J gave up 7 bases, with 9 bases separating them. Germline V gene sequence: CDR1 MNHEY, CDR2 SMNVEV (reference sequence). The CDR3 bases are TGTGCCAGCAGTTTATTTGGGGGCCATACGCAGTATTTT. It encodes CASSLFGGHTQYF.

With regard to this clone: Sequence at one end of the junction differs from germline and may be a read error. The rearrangement joins TRBV19 to TRBJ2-5, with D perhaps matching TRBD1 (5 bases). The germline CDR1 and CDR2 sequences are LNHDA and SQIVND (reference sequence). This CDR3 spans 11 amino acids. The CDR3 sequence is CASSIGRTTNF. The CDR3 DNA reads as TGTGCCAGTAGTATAGGTCGGACAACTAACTTC.

This chain uses TRBV7-8 with TRBJ2-7, with 7 nucleotides matching TRBD2. Trimming at V came to 5 bases and at J to 0 bases, leaving 4 bases not matched to a gene. The germline V gene has CDR1 SGHVS and CDR2 FQNEAQ. The CDR3 is 14 residues long. The CDR3 spells CASSRDYSSYEQYF. The DNA for the CDR3 is TGTGCCAGCAGCCGGGACTATAGCTCCTACGAGCAGTACTTC.